This TCR beta chain was identified during a study of blood T cells in healthy people across ages. The study, taken as a whole, reports: The unsorted PBMCs prevented any conclusive comparison of naive versus antigen-experienced cells.

Germline CDR1 reads MGHRA; CDR2 reads YSYEKL. This CDR3 spans 17 amino acids. V gave up 1 base and J gave up 4 bases; unmatched junction bases: 7. Worth noting for this clonotype: Antigen unknown.

PBMCs were isolated at a quantity of at least 6.5 million per sample. Each sample yielded at least 6 micrograms of PBMC total RNA. A second PCR, run for about 7 to 11 cycles, used a sample-barcoded 5' primer plus a J-beta primer mix. TCRdb passed the 5' RACE reads through MiXCR, listing each CDR3 protein once. The table shows about 720,000 distinct CDR3 sequences, with 20% to 25% occurring only once. The rearrangement joins TRBV4-1 to TRBJ2-2; TRBD2 agrees at 9 bases. Specimen: blood. This TCR derives from a man in his 70s in good health. CDR3 in amino acids: CASSQVVAGVATGELFF. The CDR3 DNA follows: TGCGCCAGCAGCCAAGTAGTAGCGGGAGTGGCCACCGGGGAGCTGTTTTTT.